This T cell receptor beta chain is from a study of T cell responses to AZD1222 COVID-19 vaccine. Sequencing was performed with immunoSEQ multiplex PCR; in TCRdb, only in-frame clones are kept and a portion is missing. The sample carries over 85,000 clones, about nine tenths recorded once. Researchers grouped second doses given at about 4 or about 12 weeks into one pool. This clone was counted only a few times. Its antigen is not known. Notes on the study in general: The reported proportion of spike-specific TCRs targeting unmutated variant regions was nearly half.

The source was peripheral blood, collected 28 days after the second AZD1222 dose. The clonotype was recovered from an adult who received the AZD1222 COVID-19 vaccine.

The CDR3 is CAISGVIGPRTGELFF. The CDR3, as DNA: TGTGCCATCAGTGGGGTTATCGGGCCCAGAACCGGGGAGCTGTTTTTT. The chain recombines TRBV10-3 with TRBJ2-2; no clear D. The germline V gene encodes CDR1 ENHRY and CDR2 SYGVKD. The V gene lost 4 bases and the J gene lost 5 bases, with 17 bases spanning the gap. The CDR3 length is 16 residues.